One and the same sample provided the 15 T cell receptor beta chains below, sequenced in a study of beta chain features in type 1 diabetes. Expressed TCRB transcripts were sequenced after all isolated RNA was converted to cDNA. Libraries were prepared by immunoSEQ multiplex PCR; TCRdb keeps only in-frame clonotypes and omits some of them. This sample has under 20,000 clones; less than 60% occur once, and the top ten carry around 0.5%. The sequencing sample was made of stem cell memory CD4+ T cells from blood. Receptors originate from a woman aged 18-29 years in good health.

V and J are TRBV18 and TRBJ2-5; 10 bases match TRBD2. The J call may be incorrect, as the DNA end agrees better with TRBJ2-7. The CDR3 runs 15 residues. Looked up from germline, CDR1 is KGHSH and CDR2 is LQKENI. The CDR3 DNA sequence: TGTGCCAGCTCCCCGCCTGCTAGCGGGAGCCTCGAGCAGTACTTC. This encodes CASSPPASGSLEQYF.

The genes are TRBV19 and TRBJ2-3; TRBD2 matches 9 bases. The ends lost 0 bases at V and 6 bases at J; junction bases unmatched: 16. This CDR3 has 19 amino acids. In germline, CDR1 is LNHDA, CDR2 SQIVND (reference sequence). The CDR3 coding sequence is TGTGCCAGTAGTATAGATGCGTTAGGGCTAGCGGGATCCACCGATACGCAGTATTTT. Protein sequence: CASSIDALGLAGSTDTQYF.

The gene calls are TRBV5-8 and TRBJ2-3; 8 nucleotides align to TRBD1. This CDR3 comprises 15 residues. The germline V gene encodes CDR1 SGHTS and CDR2 YDEGEE. V was clipped by 5 bases and J by 4 bases; unmatched bases: 9. CDR3 region: CASRDGTGGSDTQYF. CDR3 in DNA: TGTGCCAGCAGGGACGGGACAGGCGGATCAGATACGCAGTATTTT.

This CDR3 reads CASGRETSGEQYF. DNA for the CDR3: TGTGCCAGCGGGCGGGAGACTTCCGGCGAGCAGTACTTC. The rearrangement uses TRBV2 and TRBJ2-7; TRBD2 agrees at 7 bases. This CDR3 is built from 13 residues. Germline CDR1 SNHLY, CDR2 FYNNEI. Unmatched junction bases numbered 10, after V lost 8 bases and J lost 6 bases.

The chain combines TRBV5-6 with TRBJ1-1, with 10 nucleotides matching TRBD1. The CDR3 sequence is 15 residues long. With V trimmed by 2 bases and J by 5 bases, 6 bases remained unmatched. Germline V lookup: CDR1 SGHDT, CDR2 YYEEEE. DNA for the CDR3: TGTGCCAGCAGCTTATTCCGGGACAGGGGAACTGAAGCTTTCTTT. It yields the protein CASSLFRDRGTEAFF.

This clone appeared once. This chain joins TRBV14 and TRBJ1-2; no definite D call. CDR3 size: 14 residues. V was clipped by 2 bases and J by 7 bases, with 14 bases between them. Germline values: CDR1 SGHDN, CDR2 FVKESK. The CDR3 DNA reads as TGTGCCAGCAGCCAAATGCCCCCGGGTTCTGGCTACACCTTC. Translating it yields CASSQMPPGSGYTF. The whole variable domain, remainder taken from reference TRBV14 and TRBJ1-2, is EAGVTQFPSHSVIEKGQTVTLRCDPISGHDNLYWYRRVMGKEIKFLLHFVKESKQDESGMPNNRFLAERTGGTYSTLKVQPAELEDSGVYFCASSQMPPGSGYTFGSGTRLTVV.

CDR3 nucleotide sequence: TGTGCCAGCAGCGTAACAGGGGATGAAGCTTTCTTT. It specifies CASSVTGDEAFF. The chain combines TRBV2 with TRBJ1-1, with 7 bases identical to TRBD1. The CDR3 consists of 12 residues. The germline V gene has CDR1 SNHLY and CDR2 FYNNEI. J was trimmed by 7 bases and V by 6 bases; bases with no gene match: 5.

The rearrangement uses TRBV10-3 and TRBJ2-5; the D is unclear. V lost 4 bases to trimming and J lost 5 bases, with 11 bases between them. Germline V gives CDR1 ENHRY, CDR2 SYGVKD. There are 13 residues in the CDR3. The CDR3 DNA reads TGTGCCATCAGTGCCTCGGGTGGGGAGACCCAGTACTTC. Translation gives CAISASGGETQYF.

This sequence joins TRBV30 and TRBJ1-1; 7 bases align to TRBD1. From germline, CDR1 is GTSNPN and CDR2 SVGIG (reference sequence). The V gene end was trimmed by 6 bases and the J gene end by 0 bases; junction bases not matched to a gene: 10. The CDR3 sequence is 15 residues long. CDR3 in amino acids: CACQTGFRLNTEAFF. The CDR3 bases are TGTGCCTGCCAGACAGGGTTTAGGCTGAACACTGAAGCTTTCTTT.

The rearrangement links TRBV10-2 to TRBJ2-5; D is perhaps TRBD1 (7 bases). The DNA end is more similar to TRBJ2-7, so the J call may be wrong. Germline-derived CDR1 and CDR2 are WSHSY and SAAADI. The CDR3 is 16 residues long. The chain's CDR3 is CASSEGGRQGSYEQYF. CDR3 in DNA: TGCGCCAGCAGTGAGGGGGGGAGACAGGGCTCCTACGAGCAGTACTTC.

This clone was seen more than once but under ten times. The chain combines TRBV29-1 with TRBJ2-1, with TRBD1 matching 7 bases. Germline V gene data show CDR1 as SQVTM and CDR2 as ANQGSEA. V shed 7 bases and J 5 bases; nucleotides not matched to a gene: 5. The CDR3 spans 12 residues. For the CDR3, the DNA is TGCAGCGGGAGACAGGGCCACAATGAGCAGTTCTTC. It translates to CSGRQGHNEQFF.

V is TRBV30 and J is TRBJ1-2, with D maybe TRBD1 (6 bases). The V end was cut by 4 bases, the J end by 3 bases, with 12 bases between. Germline lookup yields CDR1 GTSNPN and CDR2 SVGIG (reference sequence). The CDR3 runs 13 residues. CDR3 coding DNA: TGTGCCTGGATCCCGAACAGGGACTATGGCTACACCTTC. Residues: CAWIPNRDYGYTF.

This sequence joins TRBV5-4 and TRBJ2-7; TRBD2 aligns across 9 bases. The trim removed 3 bases at V and 2 bases at J, leaving 6 bases unmatched. This CDR3 is 15 amino acids long. Per the germline V gene, CDR1 is SGHNT and CDR2 is YYREEE (reference sequence). The CDR3 DNA is TGTGCCAGCAGCTCCCTTGCGGGGGGGCCCTACGAGCAGTACTTC. Amino acids: CASSSLAGGPYEQYF.

V and J are TRBV19 and TRBJ2-1; a weak D match, TRBD2 (6 bases). The CDR3 has 13 residues. Per germline, CDR1 LNHDA and CDR2 SQIVND (reference sequence). The V gene lost 0 bases and the J gene lost 10 bases, with 10 bases spanning the gap. The CDR3 protein is CASSIDGEDEQFF. CDR3 nucleotides: TGTGCCAGTAGTATAGACGGGGAGGACGAGCAGTTCTTC.

In its sample, this clone was seen once. The chain has TRBV15 and TRBJ1-1; 8 nucleotides agree with TRBD1. The germline V gene encodes CDR1 LNHNV and CDR2 YYDKDF (reference sequence). V lost 5 bases and J lost 3; bases outside the gene matches: 11. The CDR3 has 16 residues. The DNA for the CDR3 is TGTGCCACCAGCGATAAATCCAGGGGGCAGGACACTGAAGCTTTCTTT. Amino acid sequence: CATSDKSRGQDTEAFF.